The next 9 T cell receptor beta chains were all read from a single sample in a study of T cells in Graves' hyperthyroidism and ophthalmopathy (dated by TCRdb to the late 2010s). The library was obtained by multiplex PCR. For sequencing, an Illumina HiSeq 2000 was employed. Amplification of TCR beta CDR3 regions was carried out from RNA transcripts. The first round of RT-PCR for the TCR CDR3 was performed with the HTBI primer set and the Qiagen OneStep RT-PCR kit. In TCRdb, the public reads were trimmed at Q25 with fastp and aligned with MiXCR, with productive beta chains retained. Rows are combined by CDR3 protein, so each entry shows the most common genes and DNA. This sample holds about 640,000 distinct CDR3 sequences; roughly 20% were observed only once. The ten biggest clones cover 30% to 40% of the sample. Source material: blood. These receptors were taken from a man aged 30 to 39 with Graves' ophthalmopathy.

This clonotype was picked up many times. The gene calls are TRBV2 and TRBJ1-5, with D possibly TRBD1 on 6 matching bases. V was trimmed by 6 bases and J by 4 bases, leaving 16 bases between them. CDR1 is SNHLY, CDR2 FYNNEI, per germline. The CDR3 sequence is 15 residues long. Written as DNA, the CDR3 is TGTGCCAGCAGAAACAGAACCCAGGGGAATCAGCCCCAGCATTTT. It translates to CASRNRTQGNQPQHF.

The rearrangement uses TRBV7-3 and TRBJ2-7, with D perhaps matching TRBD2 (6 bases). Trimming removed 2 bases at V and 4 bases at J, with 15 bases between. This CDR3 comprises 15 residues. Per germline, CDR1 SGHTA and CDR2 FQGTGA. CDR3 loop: CASSLYGTPGYEQYF. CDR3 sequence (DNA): TGTGCCAGCAGCTTATACGGGACTCCAGGTTACGAGCAGTACTTC. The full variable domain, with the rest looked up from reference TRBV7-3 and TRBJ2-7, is GAGVSQTPSNKVTEKGKYVELRCDPISGHTALYWYRQSLGQGPEFLIYFQGTGAADDSGLPNDRFFAVRPEGSVSTLKIQRTERGDSAVYLCASSLYGTPGYEQYFGPGTRLTVT.

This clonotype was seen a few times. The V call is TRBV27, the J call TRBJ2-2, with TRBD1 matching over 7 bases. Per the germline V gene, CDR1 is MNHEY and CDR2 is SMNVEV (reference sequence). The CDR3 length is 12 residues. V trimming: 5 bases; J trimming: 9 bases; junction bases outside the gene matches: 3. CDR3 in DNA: TGTGCCAGCAGTCTGACAGGGCGGGAGCTGTTTTTT. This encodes CASSLTGRELFF.

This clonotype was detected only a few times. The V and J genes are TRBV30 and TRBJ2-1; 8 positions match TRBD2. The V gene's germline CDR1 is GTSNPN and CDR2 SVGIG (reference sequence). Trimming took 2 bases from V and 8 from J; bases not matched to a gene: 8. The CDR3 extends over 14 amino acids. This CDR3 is CAWSPRLARYEQFF. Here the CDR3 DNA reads TGTGCCTGGAGTCCCCGACTAGCGAGGTATGAGCAGTTCTTC. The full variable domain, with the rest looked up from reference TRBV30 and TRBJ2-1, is SQTIHQWPATLVQPVGSPLSLECTVEGTSNPNLYWYRQAAGRGLQLLFYSVGIGQISSEVPQNLSASRPQDRQFILSSKKLLLSDSGFYLCAWSPRLARYEQFFGPGTRLTVL.

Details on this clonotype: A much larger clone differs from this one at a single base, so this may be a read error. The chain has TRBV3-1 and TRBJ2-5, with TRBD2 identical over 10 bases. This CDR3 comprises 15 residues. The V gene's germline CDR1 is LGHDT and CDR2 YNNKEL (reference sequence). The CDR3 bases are TGTACCAGCAGCCACGCTAGCGGGAGTGGAGAGACCCAGTACTTC. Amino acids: CTSSHASGSGETQYF.

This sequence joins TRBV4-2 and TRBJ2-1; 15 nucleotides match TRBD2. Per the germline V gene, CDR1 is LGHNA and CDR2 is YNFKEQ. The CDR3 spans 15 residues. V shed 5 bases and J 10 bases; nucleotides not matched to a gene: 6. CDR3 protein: CASSEGLAGGGEQFF. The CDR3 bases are TGTGCCAGCAGCGAGGGACTAGCGGGAGGTGGCGAGCAGTTCTTC.

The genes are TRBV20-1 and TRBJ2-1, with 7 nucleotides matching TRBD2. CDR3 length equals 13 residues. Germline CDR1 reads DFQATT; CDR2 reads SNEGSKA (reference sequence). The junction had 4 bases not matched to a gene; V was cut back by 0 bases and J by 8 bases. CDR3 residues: CSARDRTRDEQFF. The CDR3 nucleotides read TGCAGTGCTAGAGATAGGACTAGGGATGAGCAGTTCTTC.

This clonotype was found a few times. The CDR3 is CASSLLEQGATGELFF. The CDR3 DNA reads TGCGCCAGCAGCCTTTTGGAACAGGGGGCCACCGGGGAGCTGTTTTTT. The gene calls are TRBV4-1 and TRBJ2-2; 9 nucleotides line up with TRBD1. After removal of 4 bases from V and 4 bases from J, the junction contained 7 bases not matched to a gene. The germline CDR1 and CDR2 sequences are MGHRA and YSYEKL. The CDR3 totals 16 residues.

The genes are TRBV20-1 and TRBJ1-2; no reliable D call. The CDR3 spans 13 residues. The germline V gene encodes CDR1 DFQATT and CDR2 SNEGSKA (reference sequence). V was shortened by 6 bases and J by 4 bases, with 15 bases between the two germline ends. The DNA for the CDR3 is TGCAGTGCGATCGACGGGTATACCTATGGCTACACCTTC. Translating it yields CSAIDGYTYGYTF.